The rows below give T cell receptor beta chains drawn from one sample of a study of beta chain features in type 1 diabetes. TCRdb keeps only in-frame clones here, not all; method: immunoSEQ multiplex PCR. The repertoire consists of about 620,000 clones, with about 14% occurring once and the leading ten covering roughly 0.098%. The sequenced material came from naive CD4+ T cells from blood. The source of these receptors is a man between 18 and 35 years old in good health. The CDR3 runs from the conserved cysteine through the conserved F or W. Fields, in order: clone size, J gene, D gene, V gene, CDR3 protein, CDR3 DNA. D genes are given only for firm matches. Clone size is shown for a subset of rows, as once, few, many or a class of expanded clone.

clone_size: NA; j_call: TRBJ2-5; d_call: TRBD1; v_call: TRBV5-1; cdr3_aa: CASSQTGGAETQYF; cdr3_nt: TGCGCCAGCAGCCAGACAGGGGGCGCGGAGACCCAGTACTTC
clone_size: few; j_call: TRBJ2-5; d_call: TRBD2; v_call: TRBV2; cdr3_aa: CASRTGLAGPTETQYF; cdr3_nt: TGTGCCAGCAGGACGGGACTAGCGGGCCCGACGGAGACCCAGTACTTC
clone_size: NA; j_call: TRBJ1-6; d_call: NA; v_call: TRBV6-4; cdr3_aa: CASSDRENSPLHF; cdr3_nt: TGTGCCAGCAGTGACAGAGAGAATTCACCCCTCCACTTT
clone_size: few; j_call: TRBJ1-6; d_call: TRBD1; v_call: TRBV4-3; cdr3_aa: CASSQEGTERNSPLHF; cdr3_nt: TGCGCCAGCAGCCAAGAGGGGACAGAGAGAAATTCACCCCTCCACTTT
clone_size: NA; j_call: TRBJ2-1; d_call: TRBD1; v_call: TRBV5-4; cdr3_aa: CASVGTGGVDEQFF; cdr3_nt: TGTGCCAGCGTGGGGACAGGGGGCGTCGATGAGCAGTTCTTC
clone_size: NA; j_call: TRBJ1-6; d_call: NA; v_call: TRBV4-3; cdr3_aa: CASSQDPGWGSSPLHF; cdr3_nt: TGCGCCAGCAGCCAAGATCCAGGGTGGGGAAGTTCACCCCTCCACTTT
clone_size: NA; j_call: TRBJ1-3; d_call: NA; v_call: TRBV28; cdr3_aa: CASSQTGNTIYF; cdr3_nt: TGTGCCAGCAGTCAAACTGGAAACACCATATATTTT
clone_size: NA; j_call: TRBJ1-1; d_call: NA; v_call: TRBV9; cdr3_aa: CASSAGTNTEAFF; cdr3_nt: TGTGCCAGCAGCGCTGGGACGAACACTGAAGCTTTCTTT
clone_size: many; j_call: TRBJ2-1; d_call: NA; v_call: TRBV10-3; cdr3_aa: CAIGRRASSYNEQFF; cdr3_nt: TGTGCCATCGGGAGGCGGGCGAGCTCCTACAATGAGCAGTTCTTC
clone_size: NA; j_call: TRBJ2-1; d_call: TRBD2; v_call: TRBV11-2; cdr3_aa: CASRILTGGLYNEQFF; cdr3_nt: TGTGCCAGCAGGATCTTAACGGGGGGTCTATACAATGAGCAGTTCTTC
clone_size: NA; j_call: TRBJ1-1; d_call: NA; v_call: TRBV10-3; cdr3_aa: CATSTANTEAFF; cdr3_nt: TGTGCCACCTCTACAGCGAACACTGAAGCTTTCTTT
clone_size: NA; j_call: TRBJ2-7; d_call: NA; v_call: TRBV14; cdr3_aa: CASSQAREQYF; cdr3_nt: TGTGCCAGCAGCCAGGCGCGCGAGCAGTACTTC
clone_size: few; j_call: TRBJ2-3; d_call: TRBD2; v_call: TRBV28; cdr3_aa: CASSLAGEVDTQYF; cdr3_nt: TGTGCCAGCAGCCTAGCGGGAGAGGTAGATACGCAGTATTTT
clone_size: NA; j_call: TRBJ2-7; d_call: NA; v_call: TRBV7-8; cdr3_aa: CASSLLRPYEQYF; cdr3_nt: TGTGCCAGCAGCTTACTTAGACCCTACGAGCAGTACTTC
clone_size: NA; j_call: TRBJ2-6; d_call: NA; v_call: TRBV30; cdr3_aa: CALTLRVSGANVLTF; cdr3_nt: TGTGCCTTAACCCTCCGGGTCTCTGGGGCCAACGTCCTGACTTTC
clone_size: few; j_call: TRBJ1-1; d_call: NA; v_call: TRBV7-3; cdr3_aa: CASRMDGNTEAFF; cdr3_nt: TGTGCCAGCAGAATGGACGGGAACACTGAAGCTTTCTTT
clone_size: once; j_call: TRBJ2-7; d_call: TRBD2; v_call: TRBV7-6; cdr3_aa: CASSQLAGLSYEQYF; cdr3_nt: TGTGCCAGCAGCCAACTAGCGGGCCTCTCCTACGAGCAGTACTTC
clone_size: NA; j_call: TRBJ2-5; d_call: TRBD1; v_call: TRBV7-3; cdr3_aa: CASSLSRTGGKETQYF; cdr3_nt: TGTGCCAGCAGCTTATCCCGGACAGGGGGGAAGGAGACCCAGTACTTC
clone_size: NA; j_call: TRBJ1-2; d_call: NA; v_call: TRBV27; cdr3_aa: CASSLRSNYGYTF; cdr3_nt: TGTGCCAGCAGTTTAAGGAGCAACTATGGCTACACCTTC
clone_size: NA; j_call: TRBJ2-1; d_call: TRBD2; v_call: TRBV4-2; cdr3_aa: CASSQGGGSGQFF; cdr3_nt: TGTGCCAGCAGCCAAGGGGGGGGTTCTGGGCAGTTCTTC
clone_size: few; j_call: TRBJ1-6; d_call: NA; v_call: TRBV7-2; cdr3_aa: CASSLAQGARSPLHF; cdr3_nt: TGTGCCAGCAGCTTAGCGCAGGGCGCACGTTCACCCCTCCACTTT
clone_size: few; j_call: TRBJ1-1; d_call: NA; v_call: TRBV5-1; cdr3_aa: CASSLVGMFTEAFF; cdr3_nt: TGCGCCAGCAGCTTGGTGGGGATGTTCACTGAAGCTTTCTTT
clone_size: few; j_call: TRBJ2-7; d_call: TRBD2; v_call: TRBV5-1; cdr3_aa: CASSLVAGSYEQYF; cdr3_nt: TGCGCCAGCAGCTTGGTAGCGGGCTCCTACGAGCAGTACTTC
clone_size: NA; j_call: TRBJ2-6; d_call: TRBD1; v_call: TRBV5-4; cdr3_aa: CASSLTGALRSGANVLTF; cdr3_nt: TGTGCCAGCAGCTTGACAGGGGCCCTCCGCTCTGGGGCCAACGTCCTGACTTTC
clone_size: NA; j_call: TRBJ1-1; d_call: NA; v_call: TRBV2; cdr3_aa: CASSESPGTVNTEAFF; cdr3_nt: TGTGCCAGCAGTGAAAGCCCGGGGACGGTGAACACTGAAGCTTTCTTT
clone_size: few; j_call: TRBJ1-5; d_call: NA; v_call: TRBV6-5; cdr3_aa: CASSPRNLHGQPQHF; cdr3_nt: TGTGCCAGCAGCCCGAGGAACCTTCACGGACAGCCCCAGCATTTT